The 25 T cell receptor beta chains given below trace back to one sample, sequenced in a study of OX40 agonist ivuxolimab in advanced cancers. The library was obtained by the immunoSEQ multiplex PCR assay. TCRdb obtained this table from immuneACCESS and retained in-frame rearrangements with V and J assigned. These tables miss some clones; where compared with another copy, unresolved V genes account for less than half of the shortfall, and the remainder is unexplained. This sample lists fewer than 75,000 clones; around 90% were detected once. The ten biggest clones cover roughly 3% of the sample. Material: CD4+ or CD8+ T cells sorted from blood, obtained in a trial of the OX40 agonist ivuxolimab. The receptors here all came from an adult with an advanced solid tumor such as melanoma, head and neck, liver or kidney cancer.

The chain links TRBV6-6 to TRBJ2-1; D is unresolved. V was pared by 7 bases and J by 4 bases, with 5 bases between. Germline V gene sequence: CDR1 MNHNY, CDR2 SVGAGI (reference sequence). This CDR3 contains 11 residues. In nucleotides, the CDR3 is TGTGCCAGCACCCAGTACAATGAGCAGTTCTTC. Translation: CASTQYNEQFF.

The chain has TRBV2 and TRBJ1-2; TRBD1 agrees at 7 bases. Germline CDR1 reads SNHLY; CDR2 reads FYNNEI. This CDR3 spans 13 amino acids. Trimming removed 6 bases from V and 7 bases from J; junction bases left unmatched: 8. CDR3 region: CASSPQGTLGYTF. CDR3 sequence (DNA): TGTGCCAGCAGCCCACAGGGGACACTTGGCTACACCTTC.

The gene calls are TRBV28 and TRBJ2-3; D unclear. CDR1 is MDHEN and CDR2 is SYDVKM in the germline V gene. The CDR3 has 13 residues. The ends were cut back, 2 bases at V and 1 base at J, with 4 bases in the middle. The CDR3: CASSLPGTDTQYF. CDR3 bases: TGTGCCAGCAGTTTACCGGGCACAGATACGCAGTATTTT. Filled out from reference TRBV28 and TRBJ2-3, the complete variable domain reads DVKVTQSSRYLVKRTGEKVFLECVQDMDHENMFWYRQDPGLGLRLIYFSYDVKMKEKGDIPEGYSVSREKKERFSLILESASTNQTSMYLCASSLPGTDTQYFGPGTRLTVL.

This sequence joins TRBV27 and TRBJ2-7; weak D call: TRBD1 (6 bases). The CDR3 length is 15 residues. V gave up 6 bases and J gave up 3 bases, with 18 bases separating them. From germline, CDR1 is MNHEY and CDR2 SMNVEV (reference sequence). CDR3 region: CASSPTGLPFYEQYF. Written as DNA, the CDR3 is TGTGCCAGCAGCCCAACAGGGCTCCCTTTCTACGAGCAGTACTTC.

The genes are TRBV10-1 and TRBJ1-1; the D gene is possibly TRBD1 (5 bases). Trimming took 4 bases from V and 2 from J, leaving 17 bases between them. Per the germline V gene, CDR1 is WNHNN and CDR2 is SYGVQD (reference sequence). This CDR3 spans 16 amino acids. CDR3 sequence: CASSAAGMGSNTEAFF. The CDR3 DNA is TGCGCCAGCAGTGCGGCAGGGATGGGGTCAAACACTGAAGCTTTCTTT.

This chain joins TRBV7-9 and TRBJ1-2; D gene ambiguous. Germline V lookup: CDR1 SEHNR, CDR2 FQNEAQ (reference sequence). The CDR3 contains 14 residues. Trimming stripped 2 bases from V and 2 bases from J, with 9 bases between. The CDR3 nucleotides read TGTGCCAGCAGCTTAAGGCAGGACAACTATGGCTACACCTTC. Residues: CASSLRQDNYGYTF.

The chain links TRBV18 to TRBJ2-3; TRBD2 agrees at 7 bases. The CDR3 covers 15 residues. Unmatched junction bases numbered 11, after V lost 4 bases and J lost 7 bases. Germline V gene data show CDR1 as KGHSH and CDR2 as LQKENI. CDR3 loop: CASSQTGGVRYTQYF. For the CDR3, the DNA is TGTGCCAGCTCACAGACGGGAGGAGTTAGGTATACGCAGTATTTT.

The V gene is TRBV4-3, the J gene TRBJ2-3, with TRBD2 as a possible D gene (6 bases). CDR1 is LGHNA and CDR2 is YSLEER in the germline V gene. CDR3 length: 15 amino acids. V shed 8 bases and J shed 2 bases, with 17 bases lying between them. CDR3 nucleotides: TGCGCCAGCGGTCTGGACTATTCCACCACAGATACGCAGTATTTT. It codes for CASGLDYSTTDTQYF.

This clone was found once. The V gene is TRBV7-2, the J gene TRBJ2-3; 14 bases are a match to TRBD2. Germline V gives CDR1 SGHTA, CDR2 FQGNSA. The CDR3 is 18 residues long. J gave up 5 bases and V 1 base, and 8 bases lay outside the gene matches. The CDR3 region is CASSLVGTSGSDRDTQYF. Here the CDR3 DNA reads TGTGCCAGCAGCTTAGTCGGGACTAGCGGGAGTGATCGAGATACGCAGTATTTT.

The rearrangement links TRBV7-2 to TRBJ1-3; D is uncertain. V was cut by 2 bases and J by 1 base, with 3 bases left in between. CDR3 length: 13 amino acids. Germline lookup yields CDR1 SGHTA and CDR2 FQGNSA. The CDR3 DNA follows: TGTGCCAGCAGCTTAACATCTGGAAACACCATATATTTT. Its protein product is CASSLTSGNTIYF.

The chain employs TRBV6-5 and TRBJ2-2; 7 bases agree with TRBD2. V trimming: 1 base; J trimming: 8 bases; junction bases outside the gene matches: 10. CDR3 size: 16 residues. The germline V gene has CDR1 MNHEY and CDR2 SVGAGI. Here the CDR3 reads CASSYYLTGGTGELFF. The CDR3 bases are TGTGCCAGCAGTTACTACCTGACGGGGGGAACTGGGGAGCTGTTTTTT.

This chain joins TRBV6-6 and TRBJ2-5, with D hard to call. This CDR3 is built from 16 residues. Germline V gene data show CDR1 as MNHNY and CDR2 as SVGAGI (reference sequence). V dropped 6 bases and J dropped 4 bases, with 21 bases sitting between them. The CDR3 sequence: CASSYGPSRVRETQYF. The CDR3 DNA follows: TGTGCCAGCAGCTATGGCCCCTCAAGAGTCCGAGAGACCCAGTACTTC.

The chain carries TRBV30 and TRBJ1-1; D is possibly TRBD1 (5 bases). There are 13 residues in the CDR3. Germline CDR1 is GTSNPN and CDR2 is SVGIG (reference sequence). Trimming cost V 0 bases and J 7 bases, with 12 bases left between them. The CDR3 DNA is TGTGCCTGGAGTGTACGTCGGGGGAATGAAGCTTTCTTT. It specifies CAWSVRRGNEAFF.

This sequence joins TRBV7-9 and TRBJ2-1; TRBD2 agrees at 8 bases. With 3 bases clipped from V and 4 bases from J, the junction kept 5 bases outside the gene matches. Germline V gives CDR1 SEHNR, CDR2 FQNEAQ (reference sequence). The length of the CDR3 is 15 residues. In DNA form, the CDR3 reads TGTGCCAGCAGCTTTGGGCTAGCGGGTTACAATGAGCAGTTCTTC. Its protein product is CASSFGLAGYNEQFF.

The CDR3 bases are TGTGCCAGCAGCATTGACAGGGGGCCCTACAATGAGCAGTTCTTC. Residues: CASSIDRGPYNEQFF. The chain combines TRBV7-9 with TRBJ2-1, with 10 bases identical to TRBD1. V gave up 5 bases and J gave up 2 bases; unmatched junction bases: 3. The CDR3 loop spans 15 amino acids. Germline CDR1 SEHNR, CDR2 FQNEAQ (reference sequence). The full variable domain, rest sourced from reference TRBV7-9 and TRBJ2-1, is DTGVSQNPRHKITKRGQNVTFRCDPISEHNRLYWYRQTLGQGPEFLTYFQNEAQLEKSRLLSDRFSAERPKGSFSTLEIQRTEQGDSAMYLCASSIDRGPYNEQFFGPGTRLTVL.

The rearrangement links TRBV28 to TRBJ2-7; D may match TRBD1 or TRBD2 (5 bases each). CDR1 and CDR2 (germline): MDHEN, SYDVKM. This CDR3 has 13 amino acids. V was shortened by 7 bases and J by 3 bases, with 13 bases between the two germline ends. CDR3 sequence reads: CASTLTGLYEQYF. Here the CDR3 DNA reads TGTGCCAGCACCCTTACAGGACTCTACGAGCAGTACTTC.

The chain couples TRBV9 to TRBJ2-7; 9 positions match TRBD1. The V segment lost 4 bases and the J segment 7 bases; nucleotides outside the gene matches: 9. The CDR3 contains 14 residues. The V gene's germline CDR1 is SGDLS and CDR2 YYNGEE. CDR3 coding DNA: TGTGCCAGCAGCCTCAGAGGGACAGGGTCTGAGCAGTACTTC. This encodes CASSLRGTGSEQYF.

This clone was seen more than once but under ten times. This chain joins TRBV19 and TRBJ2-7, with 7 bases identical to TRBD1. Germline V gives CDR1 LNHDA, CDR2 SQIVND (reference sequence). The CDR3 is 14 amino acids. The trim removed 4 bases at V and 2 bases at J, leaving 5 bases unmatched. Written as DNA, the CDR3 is TGTGCCAGTAGTACGAACAGGGGTACCTACGAGCAGTACTTC. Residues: CASSTNRGTYEQYF.

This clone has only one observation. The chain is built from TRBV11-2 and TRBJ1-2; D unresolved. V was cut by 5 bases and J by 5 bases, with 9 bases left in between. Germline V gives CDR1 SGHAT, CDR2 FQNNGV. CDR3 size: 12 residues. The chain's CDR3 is CASSPEGYGYTF. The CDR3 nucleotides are TGTGCCAGCAGCCCCGAAGGGTATGGCTACACCTTC.

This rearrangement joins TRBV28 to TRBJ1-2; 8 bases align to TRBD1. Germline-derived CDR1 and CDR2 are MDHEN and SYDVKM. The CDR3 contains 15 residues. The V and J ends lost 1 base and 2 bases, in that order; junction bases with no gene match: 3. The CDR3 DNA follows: TGTGCCAGCAGTTTATTCCAGGGGGCGAACTATGGCTACACCTTC. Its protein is CASSLFQGANYGYTF.

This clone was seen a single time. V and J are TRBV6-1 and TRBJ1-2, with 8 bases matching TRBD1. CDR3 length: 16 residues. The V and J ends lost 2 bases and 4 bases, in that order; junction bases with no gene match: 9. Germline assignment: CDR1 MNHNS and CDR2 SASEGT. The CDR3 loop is CASSEMVTGGGYGYTF. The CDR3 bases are TGTGCCAGCAGTGAAATGGTAACAGGGGGAGGCTATGGCTACACCTTC.

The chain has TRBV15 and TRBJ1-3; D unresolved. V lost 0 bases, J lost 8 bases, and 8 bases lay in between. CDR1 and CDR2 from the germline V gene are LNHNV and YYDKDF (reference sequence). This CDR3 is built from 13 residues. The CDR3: CATSRDIYDTIYF. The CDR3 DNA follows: TGTGCCACCAGCAGAGACATATACGACACCATATATTTT.

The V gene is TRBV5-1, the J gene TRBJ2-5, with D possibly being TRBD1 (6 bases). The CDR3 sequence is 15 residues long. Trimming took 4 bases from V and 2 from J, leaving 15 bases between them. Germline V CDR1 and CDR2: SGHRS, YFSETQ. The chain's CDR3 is CASSLPGQLQETQYF. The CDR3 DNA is TGCGCCAGCAGCCTTCCCGGACAGTTACAAGAGACCCAGTACTTC.

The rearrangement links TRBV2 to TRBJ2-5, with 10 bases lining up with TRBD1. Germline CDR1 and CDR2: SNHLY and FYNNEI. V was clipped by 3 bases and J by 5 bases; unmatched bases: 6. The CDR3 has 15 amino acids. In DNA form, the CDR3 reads TGTGCCAGCAGTGAGATGGGACAGGGGTGGGAGACCCAGTACTTC. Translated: CASSEMGQGWETQYF.

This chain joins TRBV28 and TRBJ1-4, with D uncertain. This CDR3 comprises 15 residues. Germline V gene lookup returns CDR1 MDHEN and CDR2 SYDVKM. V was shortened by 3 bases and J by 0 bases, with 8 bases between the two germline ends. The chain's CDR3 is CASSFEPTTNEKLFF. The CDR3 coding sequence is TGTGCCAGCAGTTTTGAACCCACAACTAATGAAAAACTGTTTTTT. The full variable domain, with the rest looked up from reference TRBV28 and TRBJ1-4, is DVKVTQSSRYLVKRTGEKVFLECVQDMDHENMFWYRQDPGLGLRLIYFSYDVKMKEKGDIPEGYSVSREKKERFSLILESASTNQTSMYLCASSFEPTTNEKLFFGSGTQLSVL.